This record covers a single T cell receptor (beta chain). This record comes from a study of tumor T cells in aggressive B-cell lymphoma. Libraries were prepared by immunoSEQ multiplex PCR; TCRdb keeps only in-frame clonotypes and omits some of them. The sample contains approximately 5,200 clones, 94% of which appear only once. What was sequenced was tumor tissue. This TCR derives from an adult with diffuse large B cell lymphoma.

Here the CDR3 reads CASSRDNYQPQHF. The DNA of the CDR3 is TGTGCCAGCAGCCGGGACAACTATCAGCCCCAGCATTTT. This chain uses TRBV7-9 with TRBJ1-5; D might be TRBD1 (6 bases). The V gene lost 5 bases and the J gene lost 5 bases, with 10 bases spanning the gap. The CDR3 has 13 residues. In germline, CDR1 is SEHNR, CDR2 FQNEAQ (reference sequence).